This TCR beta chain came from a study of blood T cell repertoires in COVID-19. Study details: Samples representing acute and convalescent COVID-19 were sourced from the United States, Italy and Spain. The analysed material was cDNA or gDNA that came from T cells, B-cell-depleted T cells, or PBMCs.

The V and J ends lost 7 bases and 4 bases respectively, with 14 bases between them. The CDR3 runs to 14 residues. Germline assignment: CDR1 MNHEY and CDR2 SVGAGI. Authors' methods: Reference gene primer amplification in the assay estimated nucleated cell counts. Sequenced by immunoSEQ multiplex PCR; TCRdb stores in-frame clones only, minus some. The V and J calls and clone size come from that table; D and trimming were worked out from the DNA. The table includes 200,000 to 300,000 clones, roughly 83% detected once. The table lists this clone with a count of one. The TCR originated in a woman of 80 years or more with acute or convalescent COVID-19. The sequenced material came from peripheral blood. This chain joins TRBV6-5 and TRBJ1-5; tentatively, D is TRBD1 (5 bases). Here the CDR3 reads CASIVGQGNQPQHF. In DNA form, the CDR3 reads TGTGCCAGCATCGTCGGACAAGGGAATCAGCCCCAGCATTTT.